The present T cell receptor (beta chain) was sequenced within a study of cytotoxic CD8 clonotypes in ibrutinib-treated CLL. This CDR3 is built from 13 residues. Germline loops: CDR1 LGHNA, CDR2 YSLEER. With 0 bases removed from V and 4 bases from J, the gap between germline ends came to 7 bases. Profiled with immunoSEQ multiplex PCR; TCRdb holds only in-frame clones, not every one. Seen here are 52,000 or so clones, roughly 54% observed once, and the top ten hold 20% to 30%. The clonotype originates from a human donor with chronic lymphocytic leukemia. This chain connects TRBV4-3 to TRBJ2-7; D is unresolved. The sample here was PBMCs, taken at disease progression, from a patient treated with ibrutinib. This chain's CDR3 is CASSQDRVYEQYF. CDR3 in DNA: TGCGCCAGCAGCCAAGATAGGGTTTACGAGCAGTACTTC.